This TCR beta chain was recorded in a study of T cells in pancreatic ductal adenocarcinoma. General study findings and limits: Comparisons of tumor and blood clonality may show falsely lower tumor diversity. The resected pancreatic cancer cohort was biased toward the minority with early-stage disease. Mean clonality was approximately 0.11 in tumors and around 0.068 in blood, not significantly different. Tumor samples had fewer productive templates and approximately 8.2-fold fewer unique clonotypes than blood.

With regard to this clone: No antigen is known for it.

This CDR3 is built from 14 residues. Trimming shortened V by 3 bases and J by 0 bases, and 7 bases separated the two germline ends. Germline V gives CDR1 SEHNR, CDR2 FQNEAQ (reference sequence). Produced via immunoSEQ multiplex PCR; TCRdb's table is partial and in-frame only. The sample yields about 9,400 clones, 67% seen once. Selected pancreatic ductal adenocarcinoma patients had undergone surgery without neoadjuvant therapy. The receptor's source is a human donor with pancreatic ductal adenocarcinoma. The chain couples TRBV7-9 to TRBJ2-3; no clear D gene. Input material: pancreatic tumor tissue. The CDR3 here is CASSLTASTDTQYF. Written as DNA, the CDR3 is TGTGCCAGCAGCTTGACCGCAAGCACAGATACGCAGTATTTT.